The 8 T cell receptor beta chains below all came from one sample that was sequenced in a study of T-cell memory formation after mild COVID-19. TCRdb reprocessed the 5' RACE reads with MiXCR, giving one entry per CDR3 protein. The sample shows 450,000 to 650,000 distinct CDR3 sequences, about 22% of them seen only once. Sequences were obtained from PBMCs or a T cell subset sorted from them (not recorded which). All receptors derive from an adult woman who had mild COVID-19 (a few samples of this study predate the infection). Cell type and time point are not known.

This clonotype was seen only a few times. This chain uses TRBV5-1 with TRBJ2-1; D unresolved. The CDR3 consists of 14 residues. The germline gives CDR1 SGHRS, CDR2 YFSETQ. V dropped 4 bases and J dropped 3 bases, with 11 bases sitting between them. CDR3 amino acids: CASSATDRYNEQFF. In DNA form, the CDR3 reads TGCGCCAGCAGCGCAACGGACCGCTACAATGAGCAGTTCTTC.

The V gene is TRBV12-3 or TRBV12-4, the J gene TRBJ1-2, with D perhaps TRBD1 (5 bases). Between the trimmed V and J ends, which lost 1 base and 0 bases, there was a span of 9 bases. The CDR3 totals 15 residues. Written as DNA, the CDR3 is TGTGCCAGCAGTTTAGGGGGGTTGCCTAACTATGGCTACACCTTC. It yields the protein CASSLGGLPNYGYTF.

This clonotype was detected a few times. This rearrangement joins TRBV7-2 to TRBJ2-1, with 9 bases matching TRBD2. The J segment lost 3 bases and the V segment lost 5 bases, leaving 8 bases of the junction unmatched. Per germline, CDR1 SGHTA and CDR2 FQGNSA. The CDR3 runs to 16 residues. CDR3 sequence reads: CASSTSSGSLYNEQFF. The CDR3 nucleotides read TGTGCCAGCAGCACGAGTAGCGGGAGCCTCTACAATGAGCAGTTCTTC.

This clonotype was counted between two and nine times. The rearrangement joins TRBV7-3 to TRBJ2-2; possible D gene TRBD2, 6 bases. Per the germline V gene, CDR1 is SGHTA and CDR2 is FQGTGA. CDR3 length equals 14 residues. V dropped 8 bases and J dropped 1 base, with 11 bases sitting between them. The CDR3 coding sequence is TGTGCCAGCGGCGGGACTCAGAACACCGGGGAGCTGTTTTTT. It specifies CASGGTQNTGELFF.

The rearrangement uses TRBV20-1 and TRBJ2-3; 9 bases map to TRBD2. With V trimmed by 0 bases and J by 0 bases, 4 bases remained unmatched. The CDR3 covers 16 residues. Germline V gene sequence: CDR1 DFQATT, CDR2 SNEGSKA (reference sequence). The CDR3 reads CSARDRLAGSTDTQYF. The CDR3 region has the DNA TGCAGTGCTAGAGATCGGCTAGCGGGAAGCACAGATACGCAGTATTTT.

The V and J genes are TRBV20-1 and TRBJ1-1; the D gene is possibly TRBD1 (5 bases). Germline loops: CDR1 DFQATT, CDR2 SNEGSKA (reference sequence). V was pared by 5 bases and J by 1 base, with 8 bases between. This CDR3 region has 12 residues. Here the CDR3 reads CSAPGGNTEAFF. The CDR3 nucleotides are TGCAGTGCTCCGGGGGGGAACACTGAAGCTTTCTTT.

By proportion, this clonotype is medium-sized. The chain couples TRBV3-1 to TRBJ2-1, with a tentative D call TRBD2 (6 bases). The ends were cut back, 1 base at V and 4 bases at J, with 11 bases in the middle. CDR3 length: 15 residues. The V gene's germline CDR1 is LGHDT and CDR2 YNNKEL (reference sequence). The CDR3, as DNA: TGTGCCAGCAGCCAAGGCGGGACTCCTTACAATGAGCAGTTCTTC. Amino acid sequence: CASSQGGTPYNEQFF.

This clonotype turned up a few times. The gene calls are TRBV11-3 and TRBJ2-3, with TRBD1 matching 7 bases. The length of the CDR3 is 17 residues. The trim removed 5 bases at V and 1 base at J, leaving 12 bases unmatched. Per germline, CDR1 SGHNT and CDR2 YENEEA. The CDR3 spells CASSPSRDSLGTDTQYF. Here the CDR3 DNA reads TGTGCCAGCAGCCCTTCACGGGACAGCTTGGGCACAGATACGCAGTATTTT.